This TCR beta chain was identified in a study of T and B cells in COVID-19 patients. Background on the study: COVID-19 patients gave peripheral blood either during active infection or after recovery. The recovered cohort's median age was approximately 37 years, versus 65 to 80 years in active infection.

V was trimmed by 5 bases and J by 8 bases, leaving 13 bases between them. This CDR3 is 12 amino acids long. Germline CDR1 reads SQVTM; CDR2 reads ANQGSEA. Worth noting for this clonotype: Its antigen is still unknown.

Multiplex PCR with BIOMED2 TRB-A/B primer pools amplified TRB rearrangements. TCRdb called the multiplex PCR reads again in MiXCR, with one record for every CDR3 protein. The table has 7,000 to 9,500 distinct CDR3 sequences, over 20% seen once. Blood genomic DNA input for TRB amplification was about 240-550 ng. Study-wide results and limits: Patients with COVID-19 reportedly showed strongly skewed T cell receptor beta variable and joining gene usage. Of about 2,500 TCR clusters found only in the recovered cohort, 31 had low generation probability.

The sequenced sample consisted of blood. The source of this sequence is a human donor who had recovered from COVID-19. The chain links TRBV29-1 to TRBJ1-5; the D gene is possibly TRBD1 (5 bases). CDR3 sequence: CSVRDPGEPQHF. As DNA, the CDR3 is TGCAGCGTTCGGGACCCCGGGGAGCCCCAGCATTTT.